The source of this T cell receptor beta chain is a study of control samples from healthy donors and cancer patients (dated by TCRdb to 2019 to 2021). The method was the immunoSEQ multiplex PCR assay. TCRdb took this table from immuneACCESS and kept in-frame rearrangements with V and J called. Such tables lack part of the clones; where checked against another copy, unresolved V genes explain under half of the gap, and the rest is unexplained. This sample comprises around 120,000 clones, about 95% of them detected only once. The ten top clones hold less than 4.5% of the sample. CDR1 and CDR2, looked up from the germline V gene, are SGHTA and FQGNSA. Measured from the cysteine to the phenylalanine, the CDR3 is 15 residues long. Solely the CDR3 DNA is kept, with 45 bases framed from the first base. Deletion took 3 bases off V and 3 bases off J, with a span of 12 bases between the germline ends. Regarding this clone: No antigen is known for it. One base away there is no much larger clone; base qualities are not given.

This chain joins TRBV7-2 to TRBJ1-5, with no confidently assigned D gene. The sequencing input was blood. The sequence came from a young man in good health. The CDR3 is CASSLWRTSNQPQHF. The bases are TGTGCCAGCAGCTTGTGGCGGACCTCCAATCAGCCCCAGCATTTT.